The clone carrying this T cell receptor beta chain turned up a few times. Its antigen is not identified. A 5'RACE reaction primed in the constant segment made cDNA libraries of TCR alpha and TCR beta, and these carried sample barcodes and UMIs. TCRdb redid the calling of the 5' RACE reads with MiXCR, one entry per CDR3 protein. The sample has 250,000 to 300,000 distinct CDR3 sequences; about 17% are singletons. Germline values: CDR1 DFQATT, CDR2 SNEGSKA (reference sequence). The CDR3 has 15 amino acids. V dropped 0 bases and J dropped 1 base, with 12 bases sitting between them. The sample originates from a study of T-cell memory formation after mild COVID-19. Study observations and caveats: Largely, contracting CD4+ clones fell within CM and EM, and contracting CD8+ clones within EMRA. Clones that contracted from day 15 to 85 were balanced CD4/CD8, while later expanders leaned CD4+. Some SARS-CoV-2-responding clones were already detected in memory before infection.

The material sequenced was PBMCs or a T cell subset sorted from them (not recorded which). This TCR was recovered from a young man who had mild COVID-19 (a few samples of this study predate the infection). Cell type and time point are not known. This chain uses TRBV20-1 with TRBJ2-5; D gene unclear. CDR3 nucleotide sequence: TGCAGTGCTAGAGATCCCCGGGTGGGCCAAGAGACCCAGTACTTC. As protein: CSARDPRVGQETQYF.